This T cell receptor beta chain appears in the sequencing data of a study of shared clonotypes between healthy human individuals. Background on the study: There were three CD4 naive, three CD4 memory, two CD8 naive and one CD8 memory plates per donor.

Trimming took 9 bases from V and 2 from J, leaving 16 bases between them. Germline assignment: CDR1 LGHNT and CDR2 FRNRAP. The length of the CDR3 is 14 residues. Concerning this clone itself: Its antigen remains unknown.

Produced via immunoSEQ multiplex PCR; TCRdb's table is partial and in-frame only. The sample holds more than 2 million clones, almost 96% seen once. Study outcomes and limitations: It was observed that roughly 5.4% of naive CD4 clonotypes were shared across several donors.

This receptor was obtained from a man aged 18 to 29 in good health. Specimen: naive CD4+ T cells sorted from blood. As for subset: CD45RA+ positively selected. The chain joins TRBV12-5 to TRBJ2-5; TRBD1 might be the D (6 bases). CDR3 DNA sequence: TGTGCTAGCTCCAGGGGCGTCTTGCAAGAGACCCAGTACTTC. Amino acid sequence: CASSRGVLQETQYF.